The T cell receptor beta chain under discussion was sequenced for a study of T cell repertoires in cytomegalovirus infection. Study in general: Matching HLA type, along with CMV infection, was indicated by public TCR beta signatures. The study, taken as a whole, reports: Within the response measured ex vivo, HLA-C-restricted CMV-specific TCR beta clonotypes were dominant.

The germline gives CDR1 SGHVT, CDR2 SQSDAQ. This CDR3 spans 15 amino acids. Trimming removed 1 base from V and 11 bases from J, with 18 bases in between. One entry per CDR3 protein results from TCRdb running MiXCR on the reads. The table records 740,000 or so distinct CDR3 sequences, 35% to 45% of them present only once. Note on this clonotype: As yet, its antigen is unknown.

This receptor was identified in a human donor in good health (CMV status not recorded). Some clones in this sample may be carry-over from other donors' samples. The gene calls are TRBV7-4 and TRBJ2-1, with D possibly matching TRBD2 (6 bases). The sample comprised PBMCs. The CDR3 reads CASSLGRETVLKQFF. CDR3 nucleotide sequence: TGTGCCAGCAGCTTAGGTCGGGAGACGGTTTTAAAGCAGTTCTTC.